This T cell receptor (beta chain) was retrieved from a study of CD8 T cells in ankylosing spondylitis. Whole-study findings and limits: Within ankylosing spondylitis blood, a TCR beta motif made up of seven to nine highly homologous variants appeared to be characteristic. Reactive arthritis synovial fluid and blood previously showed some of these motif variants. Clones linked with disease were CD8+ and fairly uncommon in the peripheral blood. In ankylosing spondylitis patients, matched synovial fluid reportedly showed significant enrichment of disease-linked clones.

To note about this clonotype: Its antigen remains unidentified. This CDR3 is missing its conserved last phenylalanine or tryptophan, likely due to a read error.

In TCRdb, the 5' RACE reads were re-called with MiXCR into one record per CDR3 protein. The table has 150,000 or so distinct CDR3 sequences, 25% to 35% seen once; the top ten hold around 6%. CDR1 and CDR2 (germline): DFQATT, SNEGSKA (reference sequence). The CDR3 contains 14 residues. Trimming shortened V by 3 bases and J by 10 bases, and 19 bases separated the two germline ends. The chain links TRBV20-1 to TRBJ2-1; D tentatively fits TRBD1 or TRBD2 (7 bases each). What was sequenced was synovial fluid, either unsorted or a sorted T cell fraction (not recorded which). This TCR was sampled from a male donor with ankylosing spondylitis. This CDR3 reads CSASGEGGGWEQFS. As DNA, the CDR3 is TGCAGTGCTAGTGGTGAGGGAGGGGGCTGGGAGCAGTTCTCC.